This TCR beta chain was identified in a study of response to subunit inactivated influenza vaccine. Notes on the study in general: There was a suggestion from the authors that each seasonal influenza vaccination recruits few new T cells.

TCRdb recomputed calls from the RT-PCR reads with MiXCR, one row per CDR3 protein. The sample includes about 190,000 distinct CDR3 sequences, about 15% of them seen just once. Germline CDR1 LGHNA, CDR2 YNFKEQ. V was pared by 3 bases and J by 0 bases, with 5 bases of the junction left unmatched. This CDR3 comprises 17 residues. A few counts support this clonotype. Its target is unknown. Sequences were derived from CD8+ T cells sorted from PBMCs, sampled more than 4 days after vaccination. The clonotype comes from a man aged 45-65 years who received an inactivated influenza vaccine. This chain joins TRBV4-2 and TRBJ2-3; TRBD2 aligns across 11 bases. The CDR3 here is CASSQGTSGKSTDTQYF. The CDR3, as DNA: TGTGCCAGCAGCCAGGGGACTAGCGGAAAGAGCACAGATACGCAGTATTTT.